The sequence of this T cell receptor beta chain was determined in a study of T-cell reconstitution after alpha-beta-depleted transplantation in children. The CDR3 spans 16 residues. V gave up 2 bases and J gave up 4 bases, with 14 bases separating them. In germline, CDR1 is SGHVS, CDR2 FQNEAQ. Molecular barcoding with unique molecular identifiers was used for the TCRbeta library. TCRdb reanalysed the PCR reads using MiXCR and keeps one entry per CDR3 protein. Here the sample spans some 200,000 distinct CDR3 sequences, about 6% being singletons. The sample holds many counts of this clonotype. Antigen unknown. General study results and limits: Expanded clones from the graft, numbering several hundred, reportedly supplied alpha-beta T cells about two months after transplant. Several patients had high TCRbeta diversity at day 60; it came from surviving recipient T cells and thymic progenitors.

The clonotype originates from a girl in the first two years of life with combined immunodeficiency, due to receive a stem cell transplant. The source was PBMCs, collected before TCRalphabeta/CD19-depleted stem cell transplant. The rearrangement joins TRBV7-8 to TRBJ2-2; D gene unclear. The CDR3 loop reads CASSLRSASSTGELFF. Here the CDR3 DNA reads TGTGCCAGCAGCTTAAGGTCAGCCTCGAGCACCGGGGAGCTGTTTTTT.